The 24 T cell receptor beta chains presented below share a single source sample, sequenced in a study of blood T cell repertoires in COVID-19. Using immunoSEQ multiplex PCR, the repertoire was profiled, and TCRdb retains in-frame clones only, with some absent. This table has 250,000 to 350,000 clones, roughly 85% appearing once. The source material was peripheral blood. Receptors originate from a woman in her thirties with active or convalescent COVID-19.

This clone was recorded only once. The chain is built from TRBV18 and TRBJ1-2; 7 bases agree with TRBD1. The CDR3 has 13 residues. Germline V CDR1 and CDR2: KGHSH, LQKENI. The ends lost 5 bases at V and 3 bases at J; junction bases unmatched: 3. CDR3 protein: CASSSGQDYGYTF. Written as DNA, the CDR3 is TGTGCCAGCTCATCCGGACAGGACTATGGCTACACCTTC.

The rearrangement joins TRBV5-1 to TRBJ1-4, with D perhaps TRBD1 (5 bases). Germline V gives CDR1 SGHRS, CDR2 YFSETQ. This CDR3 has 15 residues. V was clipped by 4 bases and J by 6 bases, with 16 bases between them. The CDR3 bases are TGCGCCAGCAGCGCCCTCGGGGGTAGTGATGAAAAACTGTTTTTT. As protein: CASSALGGSDEKLFF.

In DNA form, the CDR3 reads TGTGCCAGCAGCCAAGATTTAGAGTATTCCTCCTACGAGCAGTACTTC. It specifies CASSQDLEYSSYEQYF. This rearrangement joins TRBV4-2 to TRBJ2-7; no clear D. The CDR3 consists of 16 residues. V lost 0 bases to trimming and J lost 0 bases, with 12 bases between them. CDR1 and CDR2 from the germline V gene are LGHNA and YNFKEQ.

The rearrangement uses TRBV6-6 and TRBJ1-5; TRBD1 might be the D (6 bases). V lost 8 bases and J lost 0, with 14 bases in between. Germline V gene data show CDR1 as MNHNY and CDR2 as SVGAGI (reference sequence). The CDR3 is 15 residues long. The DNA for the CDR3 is TGTGCCAGCCTTATAGGGGGTATTAGCAATCAGCCCCAGCATTTT. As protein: CASLIGGISNQPQHF.

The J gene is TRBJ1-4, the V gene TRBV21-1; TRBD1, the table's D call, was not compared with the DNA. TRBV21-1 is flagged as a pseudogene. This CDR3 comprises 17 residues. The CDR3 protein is CATQRQIAGTANEKLFF. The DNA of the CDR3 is TGTGCCACCCAACGACAGATAGCAGGGACAGCTAATGAAAAACTGTTTTTT.

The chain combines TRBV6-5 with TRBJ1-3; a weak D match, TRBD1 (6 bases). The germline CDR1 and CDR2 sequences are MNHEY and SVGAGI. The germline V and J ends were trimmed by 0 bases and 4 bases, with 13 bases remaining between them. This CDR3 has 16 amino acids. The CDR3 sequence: CASSYSNRVTGNTIYF. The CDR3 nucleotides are TGTGCCAGCAGTTACTCGAACAGGGTTACCGGAAACACCATATATTTT.

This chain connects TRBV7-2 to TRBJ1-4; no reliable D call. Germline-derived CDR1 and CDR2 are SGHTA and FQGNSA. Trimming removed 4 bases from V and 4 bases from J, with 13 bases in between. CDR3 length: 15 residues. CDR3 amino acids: CASSSPDRGNEKLFF. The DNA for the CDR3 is TGTGCCAGCAGCTCCCCTGACCGGGGTAATGAAAAACTGTTTTTT.

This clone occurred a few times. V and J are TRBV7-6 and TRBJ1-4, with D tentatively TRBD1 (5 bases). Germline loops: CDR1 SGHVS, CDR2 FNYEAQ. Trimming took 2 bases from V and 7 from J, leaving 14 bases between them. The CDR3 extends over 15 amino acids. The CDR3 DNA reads TGTGCCAGCAGCTTACAGGGTGGAATAAGTGAAAAACTGTTTTTT. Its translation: CASSLQGGISEKLFF.

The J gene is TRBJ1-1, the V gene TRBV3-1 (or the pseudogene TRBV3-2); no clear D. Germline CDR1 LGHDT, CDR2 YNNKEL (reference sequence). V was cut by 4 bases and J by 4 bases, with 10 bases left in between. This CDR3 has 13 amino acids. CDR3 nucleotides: TGTGCCAGCAGCCCACTGGCGGGCACTGAAGCTTTCTTT. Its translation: CASSPLAGTEAFF.

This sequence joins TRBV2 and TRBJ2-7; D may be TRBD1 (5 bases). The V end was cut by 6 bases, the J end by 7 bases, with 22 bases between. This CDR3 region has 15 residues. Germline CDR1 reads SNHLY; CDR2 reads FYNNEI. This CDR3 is CASSDSAGRLGEQYF. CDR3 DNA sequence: TGTGCCAGCAGCGATTCTGCAGGGCGCCTTGGGGAGCAGTACTTC.

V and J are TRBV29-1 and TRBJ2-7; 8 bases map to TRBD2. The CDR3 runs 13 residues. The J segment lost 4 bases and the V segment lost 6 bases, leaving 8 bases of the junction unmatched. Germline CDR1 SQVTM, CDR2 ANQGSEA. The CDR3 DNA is TGCAGCGTCATTCCCGCGGGGGGATACGAGCAGTACTTC. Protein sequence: CSVIPAGGYEQYF.

CDR3 DNA sequence: TGTGCCTCTACGGGACAGGAGCTTAGCAATCAGCCCCAGCATTTT. Its protein is CASTGQELSNQPQHF. The genes are TRBV19 and TRBJ1-5, with 8 bases lining up with TRBD1. The CDR3 extends over 15 amino acids. The junction had 9 bases not matched to a gene; V was cut back by 11 bases and J by 0 bases. Germline V lookup: CDR1 LNHDA, CDR2 SQIVND (reference sequence).

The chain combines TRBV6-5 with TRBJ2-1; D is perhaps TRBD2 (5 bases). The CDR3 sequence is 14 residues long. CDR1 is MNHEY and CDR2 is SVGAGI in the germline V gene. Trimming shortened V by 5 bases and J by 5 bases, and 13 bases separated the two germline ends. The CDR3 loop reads CASSLPSLDNEQFF. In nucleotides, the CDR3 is TGTGCCAGCAGTCTGCCTAGCCTGGACAATGAGCAGTTCTTC.

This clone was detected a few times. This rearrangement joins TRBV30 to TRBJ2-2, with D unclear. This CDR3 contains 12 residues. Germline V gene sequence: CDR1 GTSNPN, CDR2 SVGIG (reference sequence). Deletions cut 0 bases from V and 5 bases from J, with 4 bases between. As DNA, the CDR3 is TGTGCCTGGAGTGTTCAAACCGGGGAGCTGTTTTTT. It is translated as CAWSVQTGELFF.

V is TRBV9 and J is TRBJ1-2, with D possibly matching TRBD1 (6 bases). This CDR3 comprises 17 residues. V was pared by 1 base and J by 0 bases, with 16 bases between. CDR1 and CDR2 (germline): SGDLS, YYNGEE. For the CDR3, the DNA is TGTGCCAGCAGCGTAATACCCACAGGGTTATCTAACTATGGCTACACCTTC. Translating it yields CASSVIPTGLSNYGYTF.

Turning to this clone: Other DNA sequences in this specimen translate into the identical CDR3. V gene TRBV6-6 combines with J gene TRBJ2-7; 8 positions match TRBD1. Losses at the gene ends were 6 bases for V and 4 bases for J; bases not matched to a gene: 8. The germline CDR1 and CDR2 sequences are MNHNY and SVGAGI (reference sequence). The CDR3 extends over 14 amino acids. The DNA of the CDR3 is TGTGCCAGCAGCCTACAGGGGGTACCTTACGAGCAGTACTTC. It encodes CASSLQGVPYEQYF.

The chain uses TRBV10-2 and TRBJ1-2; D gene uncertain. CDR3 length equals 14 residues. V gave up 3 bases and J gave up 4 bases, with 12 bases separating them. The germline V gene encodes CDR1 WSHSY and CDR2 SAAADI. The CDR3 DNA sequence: TGCGCCAGCAGTGAATACTCCTTAGCCTATGGCTACACCTTC. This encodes CASSEYSLAYGYTF.

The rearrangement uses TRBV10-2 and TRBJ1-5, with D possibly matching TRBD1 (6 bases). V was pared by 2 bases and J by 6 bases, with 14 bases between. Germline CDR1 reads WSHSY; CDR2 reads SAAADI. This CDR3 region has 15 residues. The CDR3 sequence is CASSEDRGGGQPQHF. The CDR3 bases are TGCGCCAGCAGTGAGGACAGAGGGGGTGGTCAGCCCCAGCATTTT.

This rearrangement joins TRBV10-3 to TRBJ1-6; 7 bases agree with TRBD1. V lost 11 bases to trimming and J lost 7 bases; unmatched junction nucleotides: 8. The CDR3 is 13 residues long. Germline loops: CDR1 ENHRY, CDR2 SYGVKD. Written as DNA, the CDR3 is TGTGCCTCCCACAGGGGCCCCAATTCACCCCTCCACTTT. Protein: CASHRGPNSPLHF.

CDR3 DNA sequence: TGCAGCGTTGGGGACTTGGGGGTGCCCGGAAGGGGCTACACCTTC. It is translated as CSVGDLGVPGRGYTF. The chain joins TRBV29-1 to TRBJ1-2; possibly TRBD1 for D (5 bases). Trimming took off 4 bases at V and 8 bases at J, with 23 bases between the two ends. The CDR3 sequence is 15 residues long. Germline lookup yields CDR1 SQVTM and CDR2 ANQGSEA.

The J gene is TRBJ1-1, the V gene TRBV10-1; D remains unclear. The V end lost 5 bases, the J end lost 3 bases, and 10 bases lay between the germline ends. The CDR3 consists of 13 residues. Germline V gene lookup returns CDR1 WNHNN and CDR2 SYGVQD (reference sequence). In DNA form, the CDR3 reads TGCGCCAGCAGTCGGGAGGCGGACACTGAAGCTTTCTTT. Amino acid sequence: CASSREADTEAFF.

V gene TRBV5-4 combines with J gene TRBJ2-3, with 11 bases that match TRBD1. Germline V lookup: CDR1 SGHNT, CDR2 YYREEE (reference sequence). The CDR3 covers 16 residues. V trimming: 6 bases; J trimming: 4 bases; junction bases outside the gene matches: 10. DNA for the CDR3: TGTGCCAGCACTCCGGGGGACAGGGGGTTCCCAGATACGCAGTATTTT. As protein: CASTPGDRGFPDTQYF.

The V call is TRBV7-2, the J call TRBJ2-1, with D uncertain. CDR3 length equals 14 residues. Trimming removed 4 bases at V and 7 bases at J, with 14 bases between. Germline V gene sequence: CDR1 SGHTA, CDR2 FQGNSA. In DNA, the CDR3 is TGTGCCAGCAGCTCCGACCGGAGTTCGAATGAGCAGTTCTTC. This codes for CASSSDRSSNEQFF.

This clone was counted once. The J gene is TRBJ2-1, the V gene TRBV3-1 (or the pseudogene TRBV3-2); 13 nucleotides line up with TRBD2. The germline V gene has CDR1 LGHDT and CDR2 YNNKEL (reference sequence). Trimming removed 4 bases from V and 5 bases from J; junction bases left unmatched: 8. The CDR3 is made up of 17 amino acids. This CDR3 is CASSPVLAGGPDNEQFF. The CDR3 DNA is TGTGCCAGCAGCCCCGTACTAGCGGGGGGGCCTGACAATGAGCAGTTCTTC.